The source of this TCR beta chain is a study of cytotoxic CD8 clonotypes in ibrutinib-treated CLL. A word on this clone: Antigen unknown.

Sequencing was designed to attain a depth spanning 1 in 200,000 to 1 in 1 million T cells. Only in-frame clones appear in the TCRdb table, and some are missing; sequencing was by immunoSEQ multiplex PCR. The sample yields roughly 150,000 clones, roughly 90% seen once. About 1.9 micrograms of genomic DNA came from cryopreserved PBMCs for TCR beta libraries. This CDR3 has 17 residues. Germline CDR1 and CDR2: MGHRA and YSYEKL. J lost 4 bases, V lost 5 bases, and 11 bases had no gene match. Study findings and constraints: Public clonotypes (which were uncommon) either contracted or remained stable on treatment. Higher clonality was seen at ibrutinib response and a return toward baseline at progression.

This specimen was PBMCs, taken at disease progression, from a patient treated with ibrutinib. The source of this sequence is a human donor with chronic lymphocytic leukemia. The chain joins TRBV4-1 to TRBJ2-1; 10 bases fit TRBD1. The CDR3 loop is CASSVRDRGFGYNEQFF. The CDR3 DNA reads as TGCGCCAGCAGCGTCCGGGACAGGGGATTCGGGTACAATGAGCAGTTCTTC.